Described below is a single T cell receptor beta chain sequence and its context. These data come from a study of cytomegalovirus exposure and HLA in healthy donors. Primers included in the PCR were 60 Vbeta and 13 Jbeta primers. Generated by immunoSEQ multiplex PCR, the TCRdb table keeps only in-frame clones and is missing some. The table records 200,000 to 250,000 clones, about 89% of them present only once. V lost 4 bases, J lost 4 bases, and 20 bases lay in between. This CDR3 region has 17 residues. Germline V gene data show CDR1 as SGHTA and CDR2 as FQGNSA. The V gene is TRBV7-2, the J gene TRBJ2-1; D is perhaps TRBD2 (6 bases). The sample taken for sequencing was PBMCs. The receptor was isolated from a young woman in good health and CMV-seronegative. The CDR3 region has the DNA TGTGCCAGCAGCTCAGGTGGGGGTGGCGGGATATACAATGAGCAGTTCTTC. Its translation: CASSSGGGGGIYNEQFF.